This TCR beta chain was sequenced in a study of tumor and adjacent non-tumor tissue in lung cancer. Across the whole study: Patients comprised 12 adenocarcinoma, a couple of squamous cell carcinoma and 1 small cell lung cancer.

The library came from three nested PCR rounds adapted from ARM-PCR protocols. TCRdb re-called the multiplex PCR reads with MiXCR, one entry per CDR3 protein. This repertoire shows more than 95,000 distinct CDR3 sequences, 66% found once; its top ten account for 9.5% to 15%. RNA was extracted from bulk tissue without any cell sorting. CDR3 length: 12 residues. Germline loops: CDR1 MNHNY, CDR2 SVGAGI (reference sequence). Study-level findings and limits: Tumor repertoires had a smaller top 100 clone share than normal lung. Significantly higher TCR diversity was found in tumor than normal lung. Shorter survival was associated with higher TCR diversity in tumors.

With regard to this clonotype: Its specificity is not known. Its ends do not fully match the called genes, so a read error is possible.

This TCR derives from a man aged 30-40 years with non-small cell lung cancer. Sequenced material: lung tumor tissue. V usage is TRBV6-6 and J usage is TRBJ1-3, with 8 bases identical to TRBD1. The CDR3 here is CVSSGQGNTVYF. In nucleotides, the CDR3 is TGTGTCAGCAGCGGACAGGGAAACACCGTATATTTT.